This TCR beta chain was sequenced in a study of T-cell reconstitution after alpha-beta-depleted transplantation in children (dated by TCRdb to about 2016). Concerning the study at large: T-cell immune reconstitution after TCRalphabeta/CD19-depleted allogeneic hematopoietic cell transplantation in children was quantitatively tracked in the study by means of TCR repertoire profiling. Study-wide conclusions, independent of this receptor: Hyperexpanded clone frequencies declined over subsequent months; after one year, T-cell counts and TCRbeta diversity were mostly attributed to newly produced T cells. In some patients, the high TCRbeta diversity seen at day 60 was put down to recipient T cells and intrathymic progenitors that had survived conditioning. The apparently early alphabetaT-cell count recovery about two months after transplant was reportedly dependent on only several hundred rapidly expanded clones derived from non-depleted graft cells.

V is cut by 3 bases and J by 10 bases, and the space between the germline ends is 13 bases. Per the germline V gene (reference sequence), DFQATT is the CDR1 and SNEGSKA is the CDR2. Measured from the cysteine to the phenylalanine, the CDR3 is 13 residues long. The read is trimmed to its CDR3 DNA, 39 bases read in frame from base 1. This clonotype occurred many times. What this receptor recognizes is not known. No much larger clonotype is one base removed from it; base qualities were not supplied. Explained via the paper, the treatment or condition label denotes: allogeneic hematopoietic cell transplantation with graft depleted of TCRalphabeta T cells and CD19 B cells. The children who served as transplant recipients had been given grafts of TCRalphabeta/CD19-depleted allogeneic hematopoietic cells. The protocol used for the library was PCR. TCRdb lists the instrument as Illumina HiSeq 2500. TCR libraries were prepared with molecular barcoding, using unique molecular identifiers to normalize TCRbeta repertoire quantification. Using fastp at Q25 and MiXCR, TCRdb reprocessed the public reads and kept productive beta chains. Rows matching on CDR3 protein sequence are summarized as one entry with the most common DNA and genes. For this sample there are around 140,000 distinct CDR3 sequences; roughly 8.8% appear just once. The ten top clones hold 15% to 20% of the sample.

The material was PBMCs, mostly from graft donor cells, obtained 180 days after TCRalphabeta/CD19-depleted stem cell transplant. The V gene is TRBV20-1 and the J gene is TRBJ1-6; a tentative D match to TRBD1 spans 6 bases. The clonotype was recovered from a female patient between 2 and 15 years old who had a stem cell transplant for congenital amegakaryocytic thrombocytopenia, so the T cells may come from the graft donor. The nucleotide sequence reads as follows: TGCAGTGCTAGGCGTTTAGGACAGTCACCCCTCCACTTT. It is translated as CSARRLGQSPLHF.